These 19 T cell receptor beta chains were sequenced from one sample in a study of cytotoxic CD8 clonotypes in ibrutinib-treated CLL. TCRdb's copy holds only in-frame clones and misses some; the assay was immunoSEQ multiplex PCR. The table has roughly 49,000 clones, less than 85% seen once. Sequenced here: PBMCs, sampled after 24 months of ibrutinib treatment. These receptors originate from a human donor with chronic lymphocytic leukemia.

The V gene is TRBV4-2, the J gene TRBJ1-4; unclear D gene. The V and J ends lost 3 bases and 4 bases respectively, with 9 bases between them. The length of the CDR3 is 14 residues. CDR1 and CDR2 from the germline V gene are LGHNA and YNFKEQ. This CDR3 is CASSQGRLNEKLFF. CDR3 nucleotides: TGTGCCAGCAGCCAGGGCAGACTTAATGAAAAACTGTTTTTT.

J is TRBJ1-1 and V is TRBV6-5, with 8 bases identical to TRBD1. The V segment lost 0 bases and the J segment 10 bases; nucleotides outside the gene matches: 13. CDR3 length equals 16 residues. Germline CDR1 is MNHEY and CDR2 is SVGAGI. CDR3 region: CASSYSGTGSTPGAFF. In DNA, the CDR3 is TGTGCCAGCAGTTACTCCGGGACAGGATCTACCCCCGGAGCTTTCTTT.

The chain's CDR3 is CASTGLAGEGGETQYF. The DNA of the CDR3 is TGTGCCAGCACTGGACTAGCGGGGGAGGGTGGAGAGACCCAGTACTTC. The rearrangement uses TRBV2 and TRBJ2-5; 13 nucleotides agree with TRBD2. V lost 7 bases to trimming and J lost 4 bases; unmatched junction nucleotides: 9. Germline CDR1 reads SNHLY; CDR2 reads FYNNEI. This CDR3 has 16 amino acids.

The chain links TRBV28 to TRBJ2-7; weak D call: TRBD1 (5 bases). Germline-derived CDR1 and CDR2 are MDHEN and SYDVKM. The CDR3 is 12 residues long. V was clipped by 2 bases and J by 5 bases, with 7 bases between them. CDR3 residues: CASSLRRDEQYF. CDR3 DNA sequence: TGTGCCAGCAGTTTACGCAGGGACGAGCAGTACTTC. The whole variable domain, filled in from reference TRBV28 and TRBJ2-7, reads DVKVTQSSRYLVKRTGEKVFLECVQDMDHENMFWYRQDPGLGLRLIYFSYDVKMKEKGDIPEGYSVSREKKERFSLILESASTNQTSMYLCASSLRRDEQYFGPGTRLTVT.

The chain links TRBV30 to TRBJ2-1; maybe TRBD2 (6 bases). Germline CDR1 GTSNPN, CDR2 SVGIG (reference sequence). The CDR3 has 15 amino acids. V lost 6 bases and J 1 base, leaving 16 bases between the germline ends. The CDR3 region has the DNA TGTGCCTGTCATGACGGGGGATCGTCCTACAATGAGCAGTTCTTC. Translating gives CACHDGGSSYNEQFF.

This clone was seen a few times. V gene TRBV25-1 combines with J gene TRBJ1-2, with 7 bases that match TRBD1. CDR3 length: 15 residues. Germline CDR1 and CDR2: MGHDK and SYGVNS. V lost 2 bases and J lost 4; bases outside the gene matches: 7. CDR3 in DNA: TGTGCCAGCAGTGAAAACAGGGGAACGGGCTATGGCTACACCTTC. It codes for CASSENRGTGYGYTF.

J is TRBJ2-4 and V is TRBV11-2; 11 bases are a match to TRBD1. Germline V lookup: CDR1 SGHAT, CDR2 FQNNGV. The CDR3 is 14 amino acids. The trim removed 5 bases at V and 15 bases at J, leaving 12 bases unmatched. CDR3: CASSRWTGGDAPYF. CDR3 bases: TGTGCCAGCAGCCGGTGGACAGGGGGCGACGCTCCGTACTTC.

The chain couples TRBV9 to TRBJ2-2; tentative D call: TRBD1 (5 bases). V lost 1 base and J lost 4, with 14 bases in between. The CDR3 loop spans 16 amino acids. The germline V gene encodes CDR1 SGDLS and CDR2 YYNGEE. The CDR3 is CASSVSGYPITGELFF. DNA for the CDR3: TGTGCCAGCAGCGTATCAGGGTATCCCATCACCGGGGAGCTGTTTTTT.

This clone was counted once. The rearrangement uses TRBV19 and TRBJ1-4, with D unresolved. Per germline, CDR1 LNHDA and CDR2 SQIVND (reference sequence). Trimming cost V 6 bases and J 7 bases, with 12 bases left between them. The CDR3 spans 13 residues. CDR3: CASRFSRSEKLFF. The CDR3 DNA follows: TGTGCCAGTAGGTTCAGCCGAAGTGAAAAACTGTTTTTT.

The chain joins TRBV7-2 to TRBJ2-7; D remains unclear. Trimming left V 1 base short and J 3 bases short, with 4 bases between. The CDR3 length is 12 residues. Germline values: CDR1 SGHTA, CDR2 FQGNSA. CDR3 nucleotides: TGTGCCAGCAGCTTAGGACGCTACGAGCAGTACTTC. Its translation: CASSLGRYEQYF. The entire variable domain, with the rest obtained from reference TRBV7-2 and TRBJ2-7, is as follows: GAGVSQSPSNKVTEKGKDVELRCDPISGHTALYWYRQSLGQGLEFLIYFQGNSAPDKSGLPSDRFSAERTGGSVSTLTIQRTQQEDSAVYLCASSLGRYEQYFGPGTRLTVT.

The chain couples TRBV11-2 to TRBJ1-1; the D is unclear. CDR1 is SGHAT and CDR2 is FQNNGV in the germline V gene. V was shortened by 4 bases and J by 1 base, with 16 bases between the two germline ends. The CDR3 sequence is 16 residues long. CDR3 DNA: TGTGCCAGCAGCTCCCGTAGGACTGGGGAGAACACTGAAGCTTTCTTT. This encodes CASSSRRTGENTEAFF.

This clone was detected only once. For the CDR3, the DNA is TGTGCCAGCAGTAACGACAGGGGTCCCTACAATGAGCAGTTCTTC. It translates to CASSNDRGPYNEQFF. This chain links TRBV27 with TRBJ2-1; 8 bases map to TRBD1. CDR1 and CDR2 from the germline V gene are MNHEY and SMNVEV (reference sequence). V trimming: 5 bases; J trimming: 2 bases; junction bases outside the gene matches: 5. The CDR3 spans 15 residues.

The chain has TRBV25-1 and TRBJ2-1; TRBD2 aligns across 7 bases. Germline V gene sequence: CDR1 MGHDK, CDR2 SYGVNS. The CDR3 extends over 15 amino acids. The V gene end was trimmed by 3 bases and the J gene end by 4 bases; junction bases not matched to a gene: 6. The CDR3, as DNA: TGTGCCAGCAGTGATGCGGGAGCCCTTTACAATGAGCAGTTCTTC. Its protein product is CASSDAGALYNEQFF.

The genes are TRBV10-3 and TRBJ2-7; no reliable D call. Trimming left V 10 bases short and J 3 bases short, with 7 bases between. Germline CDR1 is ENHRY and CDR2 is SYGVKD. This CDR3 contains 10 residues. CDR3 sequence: CATSDYEQYF. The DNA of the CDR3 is TGTGCCACCTCAGACTACGAGCAGTACTTC.

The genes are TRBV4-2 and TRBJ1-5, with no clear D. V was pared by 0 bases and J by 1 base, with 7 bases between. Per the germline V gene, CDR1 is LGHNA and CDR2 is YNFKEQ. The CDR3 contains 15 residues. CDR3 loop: CASSQDLDSNQPQHF. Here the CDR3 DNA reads TGTGCCAGCAGCCAAGATTTAGACAGCAATCAGCCCCAGCATTTT.

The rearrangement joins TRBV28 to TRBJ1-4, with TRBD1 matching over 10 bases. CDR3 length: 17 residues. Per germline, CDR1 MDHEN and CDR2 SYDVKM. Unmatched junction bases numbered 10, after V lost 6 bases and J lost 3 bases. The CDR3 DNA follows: TGTGCCAGCAGCCGAGAATCCGACAGGGGGCCTAATGAAAAACTGTTTTTT. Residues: CASSRESDRGPNEKLFF.

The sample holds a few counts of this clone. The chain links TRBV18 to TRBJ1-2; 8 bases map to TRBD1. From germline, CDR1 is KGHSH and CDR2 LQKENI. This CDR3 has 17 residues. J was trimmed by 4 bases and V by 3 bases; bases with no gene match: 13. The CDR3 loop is CASSPVITGGSPYGYTF. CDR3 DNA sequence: TGTGCCAGCTCACCGGTCATCACAGGGGGATCCCCCTATGGCTACACCTTC.

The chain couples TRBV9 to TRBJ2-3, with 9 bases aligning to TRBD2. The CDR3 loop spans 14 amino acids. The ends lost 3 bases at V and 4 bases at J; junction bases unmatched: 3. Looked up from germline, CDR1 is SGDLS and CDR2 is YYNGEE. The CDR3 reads CASSEGLAADTQYF. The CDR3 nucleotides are TGTGCCAGCAGCGAGGGACTAGCCGCAGATACGCAGTATTTT. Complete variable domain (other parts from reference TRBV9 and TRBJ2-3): DSGVTQTPKHLITATGQRVTLRCSPRSGDLSVYWYQQSLDQGLQFLIQYYNGEERAKGNILERFSAQQFPDLHSELNLSSLELGDSALYFCASSEGLAADTQYFGPGTRLTVL.

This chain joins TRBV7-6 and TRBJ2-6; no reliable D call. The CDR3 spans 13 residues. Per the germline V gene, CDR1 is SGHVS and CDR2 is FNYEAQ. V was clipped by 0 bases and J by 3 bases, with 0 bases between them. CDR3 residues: CASSLAGANVLTF. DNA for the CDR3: TGTGCCAGCAGCTTAGCTGGGGCCAACGTCCTGACTTTC.